This is a list of T cell receptor beta chains from one sample in a study of T-cell memory formation after mild COVID-19. TCRdb reprocessed the 5' RACE reads with MiXCR, giving one entry per CDR3 protein. The sample shows 250,000 to 350,000 distinct CDR3 sequences, about 15% of them seen only once. The sequencing sample was made of PBMCs or a T cell subset sorted from them (not recorded which). These receptors all stem from a young man who had mild COVID-19 (a few samples of this study predate the infection). Cell type and time point are not known. Each CDR3 is given without its conserved first and last residue. Each record gives: J gene, D gene, V gene, CDR3 protein. D genes are given only for firm matches.

TRBJ2-1 - TRBV12-3/TRBV12-4 ASSLDQGYEQF
TRBJ2-7 - TRBV4-3 ASSQEGAASYEQY
TRBJ1-5 - TRBV12-3/TRBV12-4 ASGHRDPRQPQH
TRBJ2-1 TRBD1 TRBV12-3/TRBV12-4 ASTSDRGRNEQF
TRBJ2-3 TRBD2 TRBV12-3/TRBV12-4 ASTTRAGGDTQY
TRBJ2-3 - TRBV23-1 ASSPHPPRDLRGRPDTQY
TRBJ2-2 TRBD1 TRBV11-3 ASGPGQGSGELF
TRBJ1-5 - TRBV29-1 SVRDPDQPQH
TRBJ2-6 - TRBV4-3 ASSQDSGVWGRARPGANVLT
TRBJ2-2 - TRBV18 ASSPTTGTGNTGELF
TRBJ2-3 - TRBV5-4 ASSLEAYTWDTQD
TRBJ1-2 - TRBV9 ASSVRPGGLGYGYT
TRBJ2-1 TRBD1 TRBV7-9 ASSPRQGISYNEQF
TRBJ1-5 TRBD1 TRBV24-1 ATSGTGVGNQPQH
TRBJ2-5 - TRBV9 ASSVAQETQY
TRBJ1-2 TRBD1 TRBV6-5 ASSRSGTDYGYT
TRBJ2-7 - TRBV4-1 ASSQTDSKSYEQY
TRBJ1-5 TRBD1 TRBV18 ASSGQGGDQPQH
TRBJ2-7 - TRBV5-1 ASRTAPSYEQY
TRBJ2-6 - TRBV7-6 ASSLDQGTGANVLT
TRBJ1-2 - TRBV7-3 ASSLKAGSNGYT
TRBJ1-6 - TRBV7-2 ASSLGGGTLDSPLH
TRBJ1-3 TRBD1 TRBV28 ASWTGRVSGNTIY
TRBJ1-5 TRBD1 TRBV20-1 SATRDRRNQPQH
TRBJ2-1 - TRBV29-1 SAEDGTRSDEQF
TRBJ2-5 TRBD1 TRBV5-1 ASSYGTGGRETQY
TRBJ1-6 - TRBV7-3 ASSLTQGSPLH
TRBJ1-5 - TRBV7-9 ASSLEQGNQPQH
TRBJ2-1 - TRBV5-6 ASSLPGAGIWDEQF
TRBJ1-2 - TRBV9 ASSPDTTYGYT
TRBJ2-7 TRBD1 TRBV5-5 ASSFEGGQGHYEQY
TRBJ2-6 - TRBV20-1 SAPSWASGANVLT
TRBJ2-2 - TRBV7-6 ASSSPAGELF
TRBJ2-3 - TRBV7-6 ASSLGGTGDTQY
TRBJ1-2 - TRBV6-5 ASRPTLDMPGYT
TRBJ1-1 TRBD1 TRBV2 ASSDRELTEAF
TRBJ1-5 - TRBV20-1 SATPGGNQPQH
TRBJ1-5 TRBD1 TRBV3-1 ASSPGQHSNQPQH
TRBJ2-4 TRBD2 TRBV25-1 ASSERGSVKNIQY
TRBJ2-3 - TRBV4-3 ASSQVSAGDTQY
TRBJ2-7 TRBD1 TRBV29-1 SVDGTGAYEQY
TRBJ2-3 - TRBV5-1 ASSSVDGGNTDTQY
TRBJ2-2 - TRBV5-5 ASSLGPAQNTGELF
TRBJ1-2 - TRBV6-5 ASTPRQGVPYGYT
TRBJ2-3 - TRBV24-1 ATSHGTHFDTQY
TRBJ1-3 - TRBV29-1 SATGSSGNTIY
TRBJ2-2 TRBD1 TRBV5-1 ASSDRGRNTGELF
TRBJ2-1 - TRBV21-1 ASPGQPYNEQF
TRBJ2-3 TRBD2 TRBV20-1 SATGGLTDTQY
TRBJ1-6 TRBD1 TRBV6-2/TRBV6-3 ASSLDRGESSYNSPLH
TRBJ2-3 TRBD2 TRBV27 ASSLFTSGGTDTQY
TRBJ1-1 - TRBV6-2/TRBV6-3 ASSGIEAF
TRBJ2-2 - TRBV27 ASSSRGDRITGELF
TRBJ1-5 - TRBV6-1 ASLPNRETRNQPQH
TRBJ2-1 TRBD2 TRBV10-3 AISESGLDEF